This T cell receptor beta chain comes out of a study of technical replicates of blood from four donors. Germline trimming cut 5 bases from V and 2 bases from J; bases unmatched to any gene: 7. CDR3 length equals 15 residues. Germline V lookup: CDR1 SGHAT, CDR2 FQNNGV. Assay: immunoSEQ multiplex PCR; the TCRdb copy retains only in-frame clones and omits some. Of 72,000 or so clones in the sample, 92% were seen once. The V gene is TRBV11-2, the J gene TRBJ2-3; 7 bases align to TRBD2. The sequenced material came from T cells isolated from PBMCs. This clonotype originated in a human donor in good health. The CDR3, as DNA: TGTGCCAGCAGCCCCGGGACTACCGCCACAGATACGCAGTATTTT. Translation gives CASSPGTTATDTQYF.